This entry is about one TCR beta chain. CDR3 length: 13 amino acids. Germline V gives CDR1 WSHSY, CDR2 SAAADI. V was pared by 0 bases and J by 4 bases, with 6 bases between. Some clones are missing from TCRdb's copy, which holds only in-frame ones; the method was immunoSEQ multiplex PCR. The sample contains about 220,000 clones, roughly 84% of which appear only once. Recovery meant two consecutive negative NP/OP PCR tests, professional clearance, or resolved symptoms. This entry is derived from a study of blood T cell repertoires in COVID-19. Study details: The United States, Italy and Spain provided the acute and convalescent COVID-19 samples.

Sequencing was carried out using PBMCs or T cells enriched from blood (not recorded which). The rearrangement uses TRBV10-2 and TRBJ2-5; D gene uncertain. The TCR originated in a middle-aged woman who had recovered from COVID-19. CDR3 in DNA: TGCGCCAGCAGTGAGTCGACTCCAGAGACCCAGTACTTC. This encodes CASSESTPETQYF.